The 11 T cell receptor beta chains below were found in one sample sequenced in a study of T cells after yellow fever vaccination. TCRdb redid the calling of the 5' RACE reads with MiXCR, one entry per CDR3 protein. In the table there are about 320,000 distinct CDR3 sequences, about 10% of which are singletons. Sequences were derived from CD4+ T cells sorted from PBMCs, sampled 45 days after the yellow fever booster vaccination. The receptors shown here come from a man younger than 35 who received the YFV17D yellow fever vaccine.

As concerns this clonotype: One junction end disagrees with the germline gene, perhaps due to a read error. This chain connects TRBV4-2 to TRBJ2-3; a weak D match, TRBD1 (5 bases). The CDR3 is made up of 17 amino acids. Germline V gives CDR1 LGHNA, CDR2 YNFKEQ. The CDR3 reads CASSQESRAAGTDTQYF. The DNA of the CDR3 is TGCGCCAGCAGCCAAGAATCCAGGGCCGCCGGCACAGATACGCAGTATTTT.

Ten or more counts support this clonotype. The chain is built from TRBV5-5 and TRBJ1-1, with TRBD1 matching over 8 bases. Germline values: CDR1 SGHKS, CDR2 YYEKEE (reference sequence). Trimming took 4 bases from V and 0 from J; bases not matched to a gene: 11. The CDR3 is 17 residues long. The chain's CDR3 is CASSPDGQGSMNTEAFF. CDR3 bases: TGTGCCAGCAGCCCCGATGGACAGGGAAGCATGAACACTGAAGCTTTCTTT.

This clonotype was seen a few times. This chain connects TRBV4-3 to TRBJ1-4; 7 nucleotides agree with TRBD1. With 1 base clipped from V and 5 bases from J, the junction kept 7 bases outside the gene matches. The CDR3 runs to 16 residues. Germline lookup yields CDR1 LGHNA and CDR2 YSLEER. CDR3 sequence reads: CASSQVGDRGNEKLFF. For the CDR3, the DNA is TGCGCCAGCAGCCAAGTCGGGGACAGAGGGAATGAAAAACTGTTTTTT.

V and J are TRBV29-1 and TRBJ2-1, with D maybe TRBD2 (5 bases). Between the trimmed V and J ends, which lost 7 bases and 3 bases, there was a span of 10 bases. CDR1 and CDR2 from the germline V gene are SQVTM and ANQGSEA. The CDR3 spans 12 residues. The CDR3 loop reads CSARGLYNEQFF. CDR3 DNA sequence: TGCAGCGCGAGAGGGCTCTACAATGAGCAGTTCTTC.

The CDR3 sequence is CASSLSRGRDEQYF. The DNA of the CDR3 is TGTGCCAGCAGCTTATCCAGGGGGCGCGACGAGCAGTACTTC. V and J are TRBV11-3 and TRBJ2-7; 8 positions agree with TRBD1. The CDR3 is 14 amino acids. Germline-derived CDR1 and CDR2 are SGHNT and YENEEA. After removal of 2 bases from V and 5 bases from J, the junction contained 5 bases not matched to a gene.

The rearrangement uses TRBV24-1 and TRBJ2-1, with 8 nucleotides matching TRBD2. V lost 0 bases to trimming and J lost 5 bases; unmatched junction nucleotides: 2. This CDR3 spans 15 amino acids. In germline, CDR1 is KGHDR, CDR2 SFDVKD. CDR3 region: CATSDLGAGDNEQFF. DNA of the CDR3: TGTGCCACCAGTGATTTGGGAGCGGGGGACAATGAGCAGTTCTTC.

The chain is built from TRBV20-1 and TRBJ1-2; D unclear. The CDR3 has 11 residues. Germline assignment: CDR1 DFQATT and CDR2 SNEGSKA (reference sequence). V was cut by 7 bases and J by 5 bases, with 11 bases left in between. The CDR3 loop reads CSGWDKYGYTF. DNA of the CDR3: TGCAGTGGATGGGATAAGTATGGCTACACCTTC.

About this clonotype itself: The junction shows a germline mismatch at one end, possibly a read error. This rearrangement joins TRBV7-7 to TRBJ2-2; 8 positions agree with TRBD1. The CDR3 is 14 amino acids. Germline V gene lookup returns CDR1 SSHAT and CDR2 FNYEAQ (reference sequence). The CDR3 region is CASSSTGGPGELFF. The CDR3 bases are TGTGCTAGCAGCTCCACAGGGGGGCCCGGGGAGCTGTTTTTT.

As for this clonotype: With a much larger clone just one base away, this may be a read error. The chain links TRBV7-9 to TRBJ2-3, with D possibly TRBD1 on 6 matching bases. Germline CDR1 reads SEHNR; CDR2 reads FQNEAQ (reference sequence). This CDR3 is built from 13 residues. V was shortened by 4 bases and J by 2 bases, with 7 bases between the two germline ends. In nucleotides, the CDR3 is TGTGCCAGCAGCTGGGACACCACAGATACGCAGTATTTT. Protein sequence: CASSWDTTDTQYF. The full variable domain, rest sourced from reference TRBV7-9 and TRBJ2-3, is DTGVSQNPRHKITKRGQNVTFRCDPISEHNRLYWYRQTLGQGPEFLTYFQNEAQLEKSRLLSDRFSAERPKGSFSTLEIQRTEQGDSAMYLCASSWDTTDTQYFGPGTRLTVL.

The chain carries TRBV5-1 and TRBJ1-6, with D uncertain. V lost 0 bases to trimming and J lost 5 bases, with 6 bases between them. The germline gives CDR1 SGHRS, CDR2 YFSETQ. The CDR3 runs 14 residues. CDR3 DNA: TGCGCCAGCAGCTTGGGCAGAAATAATTCACCCCTCCACTTT. Translating gives CASSLGRNNSPLHF. Full variable domain (missing parts from reference TRBV5-1 and TRBJ1-6): KAGVTQTPRYLIKTRGQQVTLSCSPISGHRSVSWYQQTPGQGLQFLFEYFSETQRNKGNFPGRFSGRQFSNSRSEMNVSTLELGDSALYLCASSLGRNNSPLHFGNGTRLTVT.

This clonotype was picked up many times. V gene TRBV11-2 combines with J gene TRBJ1-2; 8 bases are shared with TRBD1. The length of the CDR3 is 13 residues. V gave up 5 bases and J gave up 7 bases; unmatched junction bases: 6. Germline V gene sequence: CDR1 SGHAT, CDR2 FQNNGV. CDR3: CASSTTGAVGYTF. The CDR3 nucleotides read TGTGCCAGCAGCACGACAGGGGCGGTTGGCTACACCTTC. Filled out from reference TRBV11-2 and TRBJ1-2, the complete variable domain reads EAGVAQSPRYKIIEKRQSVAFWCNPISGHATLYWYQQILGQGPKLLIQFQNNGVVDDSQLPKDRFSAERLKGVDSTLKIQPAKLEDSAVYLCASSTTGAVGYTFGSGTRLTVV.